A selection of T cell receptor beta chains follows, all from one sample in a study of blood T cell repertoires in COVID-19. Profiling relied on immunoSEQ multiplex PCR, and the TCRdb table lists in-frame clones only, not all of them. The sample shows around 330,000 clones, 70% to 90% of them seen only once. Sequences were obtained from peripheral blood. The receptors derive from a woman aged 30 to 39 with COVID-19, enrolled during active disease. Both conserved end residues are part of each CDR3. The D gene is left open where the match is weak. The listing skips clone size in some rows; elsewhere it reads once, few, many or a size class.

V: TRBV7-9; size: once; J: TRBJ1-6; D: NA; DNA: TGTGCCAGCAGCCCACGGGAGTTTAGCTCCTATAATTCACCCCTCCACTTT; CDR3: CASSPREFSSYNSPLHF
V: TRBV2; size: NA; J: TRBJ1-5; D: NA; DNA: TGTGCCAGCAGTGCGGGGGATCATCAGCCCCAGCATTTT; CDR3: CASSAGDHQPQHF
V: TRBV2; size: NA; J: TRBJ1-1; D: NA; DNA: TGTGCCAGCCTCAGGTCGCGGGGGGGAACTGAAGCTTTCTTT; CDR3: CASLRSRGGTEAFF
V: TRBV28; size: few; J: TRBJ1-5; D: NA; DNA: TGTGCCAGCAGCCCCAGGCAGGGAATTCAGCCCCAGCATTTT; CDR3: CASSPRQGIQPQHF
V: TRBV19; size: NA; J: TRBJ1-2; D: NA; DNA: TGTGCCAGTAGTAACTTTTTGAGGGAAGAGTCCGATGGCTACACCTTC; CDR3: CASSNFLREESDGYTF
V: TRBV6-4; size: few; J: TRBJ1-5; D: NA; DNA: TGTGCCAGCAGCGCCTCGGGGGGTGCGAATCAGCCCCAGCATTTT; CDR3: CASSASGGANQPQHF
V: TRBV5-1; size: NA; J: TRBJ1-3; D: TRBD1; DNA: TGCGCCAGCAGCTTGGCGGGACAGGGTGGAGGAAACACCATATATTTT; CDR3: CASSLAGQGGGNTIYF
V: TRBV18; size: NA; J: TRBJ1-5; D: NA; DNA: TGTGCCAGCTCACCTGGGACAATTAATCAGCCCCAGCATTTT; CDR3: CASSPGTINQPQHF
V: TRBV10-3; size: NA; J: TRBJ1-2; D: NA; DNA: TGTGCCATCACAGGCTGGGCTAACTATGGCTACACCTTC; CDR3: CAITGWANYGYTF
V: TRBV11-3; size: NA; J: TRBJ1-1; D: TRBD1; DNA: TGTGCCAGCAGCCTACCCCCATACAGGGGCGAGGGGAACACTGAAGCTTTCTTT; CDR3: CASSLPPYRGEGNTEAFF
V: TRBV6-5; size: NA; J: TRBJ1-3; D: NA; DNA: TGTGCCAGCAGCACACAGGTGGGCCCGAACACCATATATTTT; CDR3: CASSTQVGPNTIYF
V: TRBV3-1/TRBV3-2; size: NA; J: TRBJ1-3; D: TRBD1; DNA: TGTGCCAGCAGCCCCCGAGACAGGGGAGGTACCATATATTTT; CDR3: CASSPRDRGGTIYF
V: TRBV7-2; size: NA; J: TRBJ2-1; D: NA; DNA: TGTGCCAGCAGCTTAGCCAAAGGAGGGTGGCAGTTCTTC; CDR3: CASSLAKGGWQFF
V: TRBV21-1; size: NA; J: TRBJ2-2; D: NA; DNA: TGTGCCAGCAGCAACGGGGTGGGCCCCCCGAACACCGGGGAGCTGTTTTTT; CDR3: CASSNGVGPPNTGELFF
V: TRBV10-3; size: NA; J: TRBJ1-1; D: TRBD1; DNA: TGTGCCATCAGTGAGCCGGACAGGGCCCCTGAAGCTTTCTTT; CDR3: CAISEPDRAPEAFF
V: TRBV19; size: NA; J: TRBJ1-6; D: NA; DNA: TGTGCCAGTAGTATAACCAGCTCCTATAATTCACCCCTCCACTTT; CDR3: CASSITSSYNSPLHF
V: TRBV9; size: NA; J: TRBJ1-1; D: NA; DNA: TGTGCCAGCAGCGTAGCTCCAACCATCGGGAACACTGAAGCTTTCTTT; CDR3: CASSVAPTIGNTEAFF
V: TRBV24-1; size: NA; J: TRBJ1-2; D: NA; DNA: TGTGCCACCAGTGATGAGGACAGAAACTATGGCTACACCTTC; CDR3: CATSDEDRNYGYTF
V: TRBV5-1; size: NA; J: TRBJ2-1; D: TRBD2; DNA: TGCGCCAGCAGCGGACGACTAGCGGGGGGGTACCCCAATGAGCAGTTCTTC; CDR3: CASSGRLAGGYPNEQFF
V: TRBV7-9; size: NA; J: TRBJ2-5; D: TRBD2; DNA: TGTGCCAGCAGCTCCCCGGGACTAGCGGGGGGGTCTCAAGAGACCCAGTACTTC; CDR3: CASSSPGLAGGSQETQYF
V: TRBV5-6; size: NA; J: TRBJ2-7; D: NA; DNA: TGTGCCAGCAGCCAACGGGACACCGGCTACGAGCAGTACTTC; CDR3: CASSQRDTGYEQYF
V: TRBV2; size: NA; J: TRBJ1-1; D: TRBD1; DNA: TGTGCCACCACGACCCAGGGGGACACTGAAGCTTTCTTT; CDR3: CATTTQGDTEAFF
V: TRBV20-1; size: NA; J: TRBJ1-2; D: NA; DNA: TGCAGTGCGCGTGGCTACACCTTC; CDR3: CSARGYTF
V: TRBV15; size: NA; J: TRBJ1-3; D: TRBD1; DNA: TGTGCCACCAGCACTGGGGGGACAGCGGGAGGAGGAAACACCATATATTTT; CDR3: CATSTGGTAGGGNTIYF
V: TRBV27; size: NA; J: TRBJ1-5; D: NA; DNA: TGTGCCAGCAGTTCTGTCCCCGGGGGGTCATTCAAACGTCAGCCCCAGCATTTT; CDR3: CASSSVPGGSFKRQPQHF
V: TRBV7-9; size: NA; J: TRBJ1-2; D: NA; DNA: TGTGCCAGCAGCCATAACACGTGGGGCTTGGGGACTAATAACTATGGCTACACCTTC; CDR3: CASSHNTWGLGTNNYGYTF
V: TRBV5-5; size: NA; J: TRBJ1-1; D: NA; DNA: TGTGCCAGCAGCACTACAGGCCTGAACACTGAAGCTTTCTTT; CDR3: CASSTTGLNTEAFF
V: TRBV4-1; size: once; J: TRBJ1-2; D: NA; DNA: TGCGCCAGCAGCCAAGACAGGGGTTGGACTGGCTACACCTTC; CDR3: CASSQDRGWTGYTF
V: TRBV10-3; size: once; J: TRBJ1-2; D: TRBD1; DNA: TGTGCCATACGGACAGGCGTCGACTATGGCTACACCTTC; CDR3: CAIRTGVDYGYTF
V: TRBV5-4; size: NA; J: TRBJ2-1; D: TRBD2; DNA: TGTGCCAGCAGCCGGGGCGGGGGATTAGGGTCCTACAATGAGCAGTTCTTC; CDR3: CASSRGGGLGSYNEQFF
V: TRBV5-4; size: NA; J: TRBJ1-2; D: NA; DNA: TGTGCCAGCAGCTTGCCCGGGAACTATGGCTACACCTTC; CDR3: CASSLPGNYGYTF
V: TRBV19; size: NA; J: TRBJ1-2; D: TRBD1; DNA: TGTGCCAGTAGCCCAACGTGGACAGGGGATGGCTACACCTTC; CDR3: CASSPTWTGDGYTF
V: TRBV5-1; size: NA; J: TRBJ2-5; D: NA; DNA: TGCGCCAGCCACAGGGAAATGGGAGAGACCCAGTACTTC; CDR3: CASHREMGETQYF
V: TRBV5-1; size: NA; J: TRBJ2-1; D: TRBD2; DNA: TGCGCCAGCAGCTATACTAGCGGGGAGATCAATGAGCAGTTCTTC; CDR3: CASSYTSGEINEQFF
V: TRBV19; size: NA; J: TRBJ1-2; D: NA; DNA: TGTGCCAGTAGCTTAACAGGAAACTATGGCTACACCTTC; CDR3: CASSLTGNYGYTF
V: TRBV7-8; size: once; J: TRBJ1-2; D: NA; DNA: TGTGCCAGCAGCCCGCGGTTCAATGGCTACACCTTC; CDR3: CASSPRFNGYTF
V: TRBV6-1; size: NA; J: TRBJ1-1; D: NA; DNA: TGTGCCAGCAGTGAAGCGGGGAGGGTTTCCGCTGAAGCTTTCTTT; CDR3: CASSEAGRVSAEAFF
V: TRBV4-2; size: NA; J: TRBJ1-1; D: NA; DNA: TGTGCCAGCAGCCAAGAGGTGCAGGGTAGTAAAACTGAAGCTTTCTTT; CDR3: CASSQEVQGSKTEAFF
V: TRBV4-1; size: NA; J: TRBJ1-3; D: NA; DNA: TGCGCCAGCAGCCGGAATGACGGGAGCTCTGGAAACACCATATATTTT; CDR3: CASSRNDGSSGNTIYF
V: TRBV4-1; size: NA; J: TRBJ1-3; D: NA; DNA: TGCGCCAGCAGCCAAGTGTCAGGGCCTGGAAACACCATATATTTT; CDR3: CASSQVSGPGNTIYF
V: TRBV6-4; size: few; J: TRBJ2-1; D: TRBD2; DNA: TGTGCCAGCAGTGACTCGAGCGGGGGTCCCAATGAGCAGTTCTTC; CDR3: CASSDSSGGPNEQFF
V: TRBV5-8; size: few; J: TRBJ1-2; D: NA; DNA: TGTGCCAGCAGCTTGGGAGCCGAGTGGAACTATGGCTACACCTTC; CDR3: CASSLGAEWNYGYTF
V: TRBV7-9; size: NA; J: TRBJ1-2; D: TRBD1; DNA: TGTGCCAGCAGCCTTGGGGACAGACAGACCCATGGCTACACCTTC; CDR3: CASSLGDRQTHGYTF
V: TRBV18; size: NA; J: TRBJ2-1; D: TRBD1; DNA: TGTGCCAGCTCAGCATTCACATTACAGGGGGGCGATTTACAGTTCTTC; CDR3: CASSAFTLQGGDLQFF
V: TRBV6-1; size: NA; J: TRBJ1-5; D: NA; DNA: TGTGCCAGCAGTGAAGGGCAGTTGTATAGCAATCAGCCCCAGCATTTT; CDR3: CASSEGQLYSNQPQHF
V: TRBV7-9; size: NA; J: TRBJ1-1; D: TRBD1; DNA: TGTGCCAGCAGCTTAGTCCCAGGGGGCGGGACTGAAGCTTTCTTT; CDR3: CASSLVPGGGTEAFF
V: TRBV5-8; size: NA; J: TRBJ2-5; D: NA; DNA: TGTGCCAGCAGCTTGAGGGGGTACCAAGAGACCCAGTACTTC; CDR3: CASSLRGYQETQYF
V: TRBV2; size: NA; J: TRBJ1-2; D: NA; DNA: TGTGCCAGCAACCAGGACAGAACTAACTATGGCTACACCTTC; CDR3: CASNQDRTNYGYTF
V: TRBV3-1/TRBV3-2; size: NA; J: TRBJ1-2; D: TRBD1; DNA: TGTGCCTCCAGACAGGGCCATGGCTACACCTTC; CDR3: CASRQGHGYTF
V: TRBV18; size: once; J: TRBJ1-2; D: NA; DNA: TGTGCCAGCTCATCACCCTCAGAAAGCTACACCTTC; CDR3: CASSSPSESYTF
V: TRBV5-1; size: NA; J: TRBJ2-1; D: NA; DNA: TGCGCCAGCAGCTTGGGAGACAGCGATTTCTACAATGAGCAGTTCTTC; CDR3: CASSLGDSDFYNEQFF
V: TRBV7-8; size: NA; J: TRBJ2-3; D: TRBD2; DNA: TGTGCCAGCAGCCCCCCTAGCGGGGGGGCGATGCGGTCGACAGATACGCAGTATTTT; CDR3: CASSPPSGGAMRSTDTQYF
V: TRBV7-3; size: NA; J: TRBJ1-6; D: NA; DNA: TGTGCCAGCAGCTTAGGGCAGTTGAATTCACCCCTCCACTTT; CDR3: CASSLGQLNSPLHF
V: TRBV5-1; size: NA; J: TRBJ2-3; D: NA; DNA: TGCGCCAGCAGCGAACTCCGAGTAAGCTCTAGCACAGATACGCAGTATTTT; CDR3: CASSELRVSSSTDTQYF
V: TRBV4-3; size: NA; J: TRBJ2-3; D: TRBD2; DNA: TGCGCCAGCAGCCTCCACTCCGGGACTAGCGGTAGAAGTAGCACAGATACGCAGTATTTT; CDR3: CASSLHSGTSGRSSTDTQYF
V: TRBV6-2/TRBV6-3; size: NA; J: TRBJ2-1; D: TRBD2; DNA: TGTGCCAGCAGTTACCGGATGCGCAGCGGGGTCAATGAGCAGTTCTTC; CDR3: CASSYRMRSGVNEQFF
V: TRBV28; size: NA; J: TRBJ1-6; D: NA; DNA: TGTGCCAGCAGTATGCGGGGCAGCCAGTCACCCCTCCACTTT; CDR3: CASSMRGSQSPLHF
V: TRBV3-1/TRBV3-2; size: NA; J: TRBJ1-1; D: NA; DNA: TGTGCCAGCAGCCAAGTGACAAGTGGGGAGGATGAAGCTTTCTTT; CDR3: CASSQVTSGEDEAFF
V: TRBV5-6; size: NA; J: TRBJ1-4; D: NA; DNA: TGTGCCAGCAGCTTGCGTTTGACTAATGAAAAACTGTTTTTT; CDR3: CASSLRLTNEKLFF
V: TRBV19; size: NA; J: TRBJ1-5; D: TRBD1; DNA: TGTGCCAGTAAATCCGGACAGGCTAACAATCAGCCCCAGCATTTT; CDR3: CASKSGQANNQPQHF